This TCR beta chain is from a study of T cell repertoires in cytomegalovirus infection (dated by TCRdb to between 2018 and 2020). Background on the whole study: Because public TCR beta signatures pointed to carriage of CMV infection together with the matching HLA type, the HLA type of each donor mattered for the analysis.

This clonotype came up a few times. Its antigen is currently not known. Per-base quality was not reported, and no clone a single base away is much larger than it. Results the study describes overall, beyond this receptor: Carriers of CMV infection plus the relevant HLA type were discriminated by the cumulative frequency of public TCR beta family members in the study cohort and in an independent roughly 380-donor cohort. The ex vivo response was dominated by HLA-C-restricted CMV-specific TCR beta clonotypes, which also provided the single most frequent clonotype in two of eight donors.

Data came from an Illumina HiSeq 1500. TCRdb reanalyzed the raw reads on its own, using fastp at Q25 for trimming and MiXCR for clone calling, and kept in-frame beta chains. Entries that share a CDR3 protein sequence are merged under the most common genes and DNA. The sample table shows hundreds of thousands of distinct CDR3 sequences, and over 7.5% are seen once. The top ten clones comprise 3.5% to 4.5% of the sample. According to the germline V gene, CDR1 reads SGHTA and CDR2 reads FQGTGA. Trimming removed 5 bases from V and 5 bases from J; the gene matches leave 8 bases unexplained. Its CDR3 holds 15 amino acids, cysteine through phenylalanine. Left in the record is the CDR3 DNA by itself, 45 bases read in frame from the first base.

The chain couples TRBV7-3 to TRBJ2-1, and TRBD2 aligns with 8 junction nucleotides. Material: PBMCs. The clonotype comes from a human donor in good health (CMV status not recorded). Some clones in this sample may be carry-over from other donors' samples. Here is the DNA: TGTGCCAGCAGCGTCGAGCGGGGGAGAAACAATGAGCAGTTCTTC. Translation gives CASSVERGRNNEQFF.